These 32 T cell receptor beta chains were sequenced from one sample in a study of blood T cell repertoires in COVID-19 (dated by TCRdb to 2019 to 2021). The library was prepared using the immunoSEQ multiplex PCR assay. TCRdb carries this immuneACCESS record with in-frame sequences only. Its versions omit some clonotypes, under half of them owing to an unresolved V gene in the studies checked, with the rest unexplained. The sample has roughly 220,000 clones on record, under 90% of them singletons. About 6% of the sample rests with the top ten. Sequenced sample: peripheral blood. The receptors shown here come from a man older than 75 with acute or convalescent COVID-19.

The chain joins TRBV5-1 to TRBJ2-3; 8 nucleotides line up with TRBD2. With 0 bases clipped from V and 5 bases from J, the junction kept 8 bases outside the gene matches. The germline gives CDR1 SGHRS, CDR2 YFSETQ. The CDR3 extends over 16 amino acids. The CDR3 DNA sequence: TGCGCCAGCAGCTTGGCCTCCGGGACTAGAAAAGATACGCAGTATTTT. Amino acids: CASSLASGTRKDTQYF. Supplemented by reference TRBV5-1 and TRBJ2-3, the full variable domain reads KAGVTQTPRYLIKTRGQQVTLSCSPISGHRSVSWYQQTPGQGLQFLFEYFSETQRNKGNFPGRFSGRQFSNSRSEMNVSTLELGDSALYLCASSLASGTRKDTQYFGPGTRLTVL.

The V gene is TRBV5-1, the J gene TRBJ2-3, with TRBD2 matching 13 bases. Germline-derived CDR1 and CDR2 are SGHRS and YFSETQ. Trimming removed 4 bases from V and 4 bases from J; junction bases left unmatched: 6. This CDR3 comprises 16 residues. The CDR3: CASSPRTSGSADTQYF. Here the CDR3 DNA reads TGCGCCAGCAGCCCTAGGACTAGCGGGAGTGCAGATACGCAGTATTTT.

The chain combines TRBV11-3 with TRBJ2-6, with D tentatively TRBD2 (5 bases). The CDR3 has 19 amino acids. Germline V gives CDR1 SGHNT, CDR2 YENEEA. Trimming took 4 bases from V and 0 from J, leaving 19 bases between them. CDR3 in DNA: TGTGCCAGCAGCTACCTAAGAGTAGCCGGAGGCTCTGGGGCCAACGTCCTGACTTTC. Protein sequence: CASSYLRVAGGSGANVLTF.

The rearrangement links TRBV18 to TRBJ2-5; 10 bases fit TRBD1. CDR1 and CDR2 from the germline V gene are KGHSH and LQKENI. The CDR3 loop spans 14 amino acids. The junction had 5 bases not matched to a gene; V was cut back by 5 bases and J by 5 bases. CDR3 protein: CASSRQGAGETQYF. CDR3 nucleotide sequence: TGTGCCAGCTCAAGACAGGGGGCTGGGGAGACCCAGTACTTC.

The chain joins TRBV11-2 to TRBJ1-1; possibly TRBD1 for D (5 bases). Germline V gene data show CDR1 as SGHAT and CDR2 as FQNNGV. This CDR3 comprises 16 residues. The V and J ends lost 3 bases and 4 bases respectively, with 18 bases between them. The CDR3: CASSFDQGPLSTEAFF. The DNA of the CDR3 is TGTGCCAGCAGCTTCGACCAGGGCCCTCTAAGCACTGAAGCTTTCTTT.

This chain connects TRBV10-3 to TRBJ1-5; 7 nucleotides match TRBD1. Germline V gene lookup returns CDR1 ENHRY and CDR2 SYGVKD. The V gene end was trimmed by 6 bases and the J gene end by 2 bases; junction bases not matched to a gene: 1. This CDR3 comprises 13 residues. The CDR3 nucleotides are TGTGCCATCAGGGGGACAGGCAATCAGCCCCAGCATTTT. Translated, it gives CAIRGTGNQPQHF.

V is TRBV11-2 and J is TRBJ2-1, with 9 positions matching TRBD2. CDR1 and CDR2 (germline): SGHAT, FQNNGV. With V trimmed by 1 base and J by 2 bases, 6 bases remained unmatched. The CDR3 totals 17 residues. Here the CDR3 DNA reads TGTGCCAGCAGCTTAGCTCCTAGCGGGACGGCCTACAATGAGCAGTTCTTC. Protein: CASSLAPSGTAYNEQFF.

A few counts support this clone. The chain is built from TRBV19 and TRBJ2-2, with D maybe TRBD2 (5 bases). The V end lost 3 bases, the J end lost 4 bases, and 12 bases lay between the germline ends. Germline CDR1 LNHDA, CDR2 SQIVND (reference sequence). This CDR3 contains 15 residues. In DNA form, the CDR3 reads TGTGCCAGTAGTATTGACGGGGTCGGCACCGGGGAGCTGTTTTTT. The encoded protein is CASSIDGVGTGELFF.

This clone was found once. The chain uses TRBV21-1 and TRBJ1-3. TRBV21-1 is noted as a pseudogene. The CDR3 has 16 residues. DNA for the CDR3: TGTGCCAGCCCGTTTGCGGGCCCCACTTTCGGAAAGACCATATATTTT. It is translated as CASPFAGPTFGKTIYF.

This clone is a singleton in its sample. This chain links TRBV6-4 with TRBJ2-1, with a possible D match to TRBD1 (5 bases). This CDR3 region has 13 residues. V shed 6 bases and J shed 8 bases, with 14 bases lying between them. CDR1 MRHNA and CDR2 SNTAGT come from the germline V gene. The CDR3 is CASSKLQGHEQFF. DNA of the CDR3: TGTGCCAGCAGCAAATTGCAGGGTCATGAGCAGTTCTTC.

The V and J genes are TRBV29-1 and TRBJ2-1; perhaps TRBD1 as D (5 bases). Per germline, CDR1 SQVTM and CDR2 ANQGSEA. The germline V and J ends were trimmed by 7 bases and 5 bases, with 12 bases remaining between them. The CDR3 covers 12 residues. CDR3 in amino acids: CSALRVDNEQFF. CDR3 DNA sequence: TGCAGCGCCCTCAGGGTCGACAATGAGCAGTTCTTC.

This clone was picked up one time. The V call is TRBV28, the J call TRBJ1-6; no clear D. Trimming took 1 base from V and 8 from J, leaving 9 bases between them. This CDR3 is 14 amino acids long. The germline V gene has CDR1 MDHEN and CDR2 SYDVKM. The CDR3 sequence: CASSLSLSYSPLHF. The CDR3 bases are TGTGCCAGCAGTTTATCCCTCAGTTATTCACCCCTCCACTTT.

The chain employs TRBV27 and TRBJ1-5, with TRBD1 identical over 8 bases. The V segment lost 8 bases and the J segment 2 bases; nucleotides outside the gene matches: 8. The CDR3 has 15 amino acids. Germline CDR1 MNHEY, CDR2 SMNVEV (reference sequence). CDR3 bases: TGTGCCAGCGGACACCCGGGACAGGGCAATCAGCCCCAGCATTTT. Its translation is CASGHPGQGNQPQHF.

The V gene is TRBV10-3, the J gene TRBJ2-7; the match to TRBD1 covers 8 bases. Germline V gene sequence: CDR1 ENHRY, CDR2 SYGVKD. The CDR3 is 13 amino acids. V lost 7 bases to trimming and J lost 5 bases; unmatched junction nucleotides: 7. The CDR3 bases are TGTGCCATCACCCCCGGACAGGGAAACGAGCAGTACTTC. Amino acid sequence: CAITPGQGNEQYF.

This rearrangement joins TRBV18 to TRBJ1-5; TRBD1 matches 8 bases. This CDR3 has 15 residues. Germline values: CDR1 KGHSH, CDR2 LQKENI. V lost 5 bases, J lost 1 base, and 4 bases stayed unmatched. The CDR3 coding sequence is TGTGCCAGCTCAGTCGGACAGGGAAGCAATCAGCCCCAGCATTTT. Residues: CASSVGQGSNQPQHF.

This chain uses TRBV28 with TRBJ1-4; 7 positions agree with TRBD1. This CDR3 comprises 14 residues. The V gene's germline CDR1 is MDHEN and CDR2 SYDVKM. V lost 3 bases and J lost 5; bases outside the gene matches: 3. Here the CDR3 reads CASSFAGGNEKLFF. CDR3 bases: TGTGCCAGCAGTTTCGCAGGGGGAAATGAAAAACTGTTTTTT.

V and J are TRBV30 and TRBJ2-1, with 10 bases aligning to TRBD2. CDR1 and CDR2 (germline): GTSNPN, SVGIG (reference sequence). This CDR3 contains 13 residues. Unmatched junction bases numbered 2, after V lost 5 bases and J lost 4 bases. The CDR3 reads CAWQLAGYNEQFF. CDR3 nucleotide sequence: TGTGCCTGGCAACTAGCGGGGTACAATGAGCAGTTCTTC.

This clone was observed a few times. V and J are TRBV2 and TRBJ1-2; 7 bases are shared with TRBD1. CDR1 and CDR2 from the germline V gene are SNHLY and FYNNEI. J was trimmed by 3 bases and V by 6 bases; bases with no gene match: 7. This CDR3 region has 14 residues. In nucleotides, the CDR3 is TGTGCCAGCAGAGGGCAGGGGGATTACTATGGCTACACCTTC. The encoded protein is CASRGQGDYYGYTF.

This chain links TRBV19 with TRBJ1-2; unclear D gene. The germline V and J ends were trimmed by 7 bases and 4 bases, with 13 bases remaining between them. Germline V gene data show CDR1 as LNHDA and CDR2 as SQIVND (reference sequence). The CDR3 sequence is 13 residues long. CDR3 DNA: TGTGCCAGTACTCCTGAGGGCCTCTATGGCTACACCTTC. Amino acid sequence: CASTPEGLYGYTF.

This sequence joins TRBV14 and TRBJ2-5; 10 bases match TRBD2. CDR3 length: 18 residues. Germline values: CDR1 SGHDN, CDR2 FVKESK. The ends lost 0 bases at V and 5 bases at J; junction bases unmatched: 12. The chain's CDR3 is CASSQEERLAGARETQYF. The CDR3 DNA follows: TGTGCCAGCAGCCAAGAAGAGAGGCTAGCGGGAGCACGGGAGACCCAGTACTTC.

V and J are TRBV18 and TRBJ1-4, with D unclear. The V end was cut by 0 bases, the J end by 8 bases, with 7 bases between. The CDR3 loop spans 13 amino acids. Germline V gene sequence: CDR1 KGHSH, CDR2 LQKENI. Here the CDR3 reads CASSPPPREKLFF. In DNA form, the CDR3 reads TGTGCCAGCTCACCACCCCCCAGGGAAAAACTGTTTTTT. Drawing the rest from reference TRBV18 and TRBJ1-4, the complete variable domain is NAGVMQNPRHLVRRRGQEARLRCSPMKGHSHVYWYRQLPEEGLKFMVYLQKENIIDESGMPKERFSAEFPKEGPSILRIQQVVRGDSAAYFCASSPPPREKLFFGSGTQLSVL.

The V call is TRBV4-2, the J call TRBJ2-1, with TRBD2 matching over 12 bases. The CDR3 extends over 16 amino acids. V shed 2 bases, J shed 6 bases, and the junction held 5 bases outside the gene matches. Germline V gives CDR1 LGHNA, CDR2 YNFKEQ. CDR3 sequence: CASSQSSSGRGNEQFF. In DNA form, the CDR3 reads TGTGCCAGCAGCCAATCTTCTAGCGGGAGGGGCAATGAGCAGTTCTTC.

The rearrangement links TRBV15 to TRBJ2-7, with 7 bases that match TRBD2. The CDR3 length is 13 residues. V was pared by 4 bases and J by 3 bases, with 3 bases of the junction left unmatched. The germline CDR1 and CDR2 sequences are LNHNV and YYDKDF (reference sequence). This CDR3 is CATSTRDYYEQYF. The DNA of the CDR3 is TGTGCCACCAGCACCCGGGACTACTACGAGCAGTACTTC.

The chain recombines TRBV9 with TRBJ2-3, with TRBD2 as a possible D gene (5 bases). This CDR3 spans 15 amino acids. V was clipped by 0 bases and J by 0 bases, with 8 bases between them. Germline V gene sequence: CDR1 SGDLS, CDR2 YYNGEE. This CDR3 is CASSVAGYSTDTQYF. As DNA, the CDR3 is TGTGCCAGCAGCGTAGCGGGGTATAGCACAGATACGCAGTATTTT. The complete variable domain, with remaining parts taken from reference TRBV9 and TRBJ2-3, reads DSGVTQTPKHLITATGQRVTLRCSPRSGDLSVYWYQQSLDQGLQFLIQYYNGEERAKGNILERFSAQQFPDLHSELNLSSLELGDSALYFCASSVAGYSTDTQYFGPGTRLTVL.

This clone was seen once. The genes are TRBV11-2 and TRBJ2-7; TRBD2 is a possible D gene (6 bases). This CDR3 region has 14 residues. Trimming cost V 0 bases and J 3 bases, with 9 bases left between them. CDR1 is SGHAT, CDR2 FQNNGV, per germline. The CDR3 loop is CASSLDLGGYEQYF. CDR3 DNA sequence: TGTGCCAGCAGCTTAGATCTCGGGGGCTACGAGCAGTACTTC.

This clone has a handful of counts. The genes are TRBV12-2 and TRBJ1-5; the DNA was not compared with TRBD1, the D call given in the table. TRBV12-2 is a listed pseudogene. The CDR3 is 17 residues long. CDR3 in DNA: TGTGCAAGTCGCTTCTGCTGGGTGGGCATCCAGGGGGGGCCCCAGCATTTT. This codes for CASRFCWVGIQGGPQHF.

The CDR3 spells CASSVNPLAEQETQYF. DNA for the CDR3: TGTGCCAGCAGCGTAAACCCACTAGCGGAACAAGAGACCCAGTACTTC. This chain joins TRBV9 and TRBJ2-5; 8 nucleotides line up with TRBD2. CDR3 length: 16 amino acids. The trim removed 1 base at V and 2 bases at J, leaving 7 bases unmatched. CDR1 and CDR2 from the germline V gene are SGDLS and YYNGEE.

V and J are TRBV11-2 and TRBJ1-1; 8 nucleotides match TRBD1. The CDR3 is 16 residues long. The junction had 6 bases not matched to a gene; V was cut back by 0 bases and J by 3 bases. Germline-derived CDR1 and CDR2 are SGHAT and FQNNGV. CDR3 residues: CASSLEEDREYTEAFF. The DNA of the CDR3 is TGTGCCAGCAGCTTAGAGGAGGACAGGGAATACACTGAAGCTTTCTTT.

The chain uses TRBV18 and TRBJ1-1; 8 bases match TRBD1. J gave up 5 bases and V 5 bases, and 7 bases lay outside the gene matches. CDR1 is KGHSH and CDR2 is LQKENI in the germline V gene. The CDR3 extends over 14 amino acids. CDR3 DNA: TGTGCCAGCTCAGCCCGACAGGGGTGGACTGAAGCTTTCTTT. This codes for CASSARQGWTEAFF.

The chain combines TRBV15 with TRBJ1-5; D might be TRBD1 (5 bases). Germline V gene data show CDR1 as LNHNV and CDR2 as YYDKDF (reference sequence). This CDR3 has 18 residues. V lost 1 base and J 0 bases, leaving 16 bases between the germline ends. CDR3 DNA sequence: TGTGCCACCAGCAGAGGCAGGGTTCAACCCGATAGCAATCAGCCCCAGCATTTT. Translation gives CATSRGRVQPDSNQPQHF.

The V call is TRBV18, the J call TRBJ2-3; perhaps TRBD2 as D (6 bases). The germline gives CDR1 KGHSH, CDR2 LQKENI. Trimming took 3 bases from V and 0 from J, leaving 16 bases between them. CDR3 length: 17 amino acids. The CDR3 loop is CASSPRTGVTSTDTQYF. The CDR3 DNA reads TGTGCCAGCTCACCGAGGACGGGGGTTACTAGCACAGATACGCAGTATTTT.

V usage is TRBV5-4 and J usage is TRBJ2-5; 9 nucleotides align to TRBD2. This CDR3 has 14 residues. Germline values: CDR1 SGHNT, CDR2 YYREEE (reference sequence). The trim removed 0 bases at V and 3 bases at J, leaving 0 bases unmatched. This chain's CDR3 is CASSLVAGEETQYF. CDR3 DNA sequence: TGTGCCAGCAGCTTGGTAGCGGGAGAAGAGACCCAGTACTTC. The variable domain in full, completed from reference TRBV5-4 and TRBJ2-5, reads ETGVTQSPTHLIKTRGQQVTLRCSSQSGHNTVSWYQQALGQGPQFIFQYYREEENGRGNFPPRFSGLQFPNYSSELNVNALELDDSALYLCASSLVAGEETQYFGPGTRLLVL.